Following are 4 T cell receptor beta chains from one sample sequenced in a study of blood T cell repertoires in COVID-19. Repertoires were generated with immunoSEQ multiplex PCR, while TCRdb's copy carries only in-frame clones and drops some. The sample has fewer than 300,000 clones; about 93% are singletons. The sequencing input was PBMCs or T cells enriched from blood (not recorded which). These receptors were collected from a woman aged 25 to 45 who had recovered from COVID-19.

J is TRBJ1-2 and V is TRBV7-8; D perhaps matches TRBD1 (6 bases). Germline assignment: CDR1 SGHVS and CDR2 FQNEAQ. V was cut by 1 base and J by 2 bases, with 11 bases left in between. This CDR3 has 15 residues. CDR3 region: CASSLVGGLNYGYTF. As DNA, the CDR3 is TGTGCCAGCAGCTTAGTTGGGGGCCTCAACTATGGCTACACCTTC. Variable domain in full (rest from reference TRBV7-8 and TRBJ1-2): GAGVSQSPRYKVAKRGQDVALRCDPISGHVSLFWYQQALGQGPEFLTYFQNEAQLDKSGLPSDRFFAERPEGSVSTLKIQRTQQEDSAVYLCASSLVGGLNYGYTFGSGTRLTVV.

The rearrangement links TRBV15 to TRBJ1-2, with 8 nucleotides matching TRBD1. This CDR3 comprises 16 residues. The junction had 7 bases not matched to a gene; V was cut back by 0 bases and J by 4 bases. CDR1 LNHNV and CDR2 YYDKDF come from the germline V gene (reference sequence). The CDR3 DNA follows: TGTGCCACCAGCAGAGATTCCACAGGGGGTGTCTATGGCTACACCTTC. Amino acid sequence: CATSRDSTGGVYGYTF.

V gene TRBV19 combines with J gene TRBJ1-5; a possible D gene is TRBD1 (6 bases). The CDR3 contains 16 residues. V was clipped by 3 bases and J by 2 bases, with 14 bases between them. CDR1 and CDR2 (germline): LNHDA, SQIVND (reference sequence). The CDR3 spells CASSISGGVGNQPQHF. CDR3 DNA sequence: TGTGCCAGTAGTATTTCTGGGGGCGTGGGCAATCAGCCCCAGCATTTT.

The genes are TRBV5-8 and TRBJ2-3, with D hard to call. Germline lookup yields CDR1 SGHTS and CDR2 YDEGEE. The CDR3 has 13 amino acids. The ends were cut back, 2 bases at V and 4 bases at J, with 8 bases in the middle. The DNA for the CDR3 is TGTGCCAGCAGCTTTACCGAGGCAGATACGCAGTATTTT. Translation gives CASSFTEADTQYF.